The T cell receptor (beta chain) described here comes from a study of radiotherapy plus CTLA-4 blockade in lung cancer. Study-wide results and caveats: Response, reportedly, was best predicted by interferon-beta along with early blood T cell clone dynamics. Tumor-derived TCR clones expanded in blood after radiotherapy plus ipilimumab.

On this clone itself: Its antigen is as yet unknown.

CDR1 and CDR2 from the germline V gene are SGHAT and FQNNGV. The CDR3 is 13 residues long. V was clipped by 5 bases and J by 5 bases, with 12 bases between them. Ipilimumab-mediated CTLA-4 blockade plus focal radiation was given to patients having chemo-refractory metastatic non-small-cell lung cancer. Some clones are missing from TCRdb's copy, which holds only in-frame ones; the method was immunoSEQ multiplex PCR. This sample carries 30,000 to 40,000 clones, around 70% of them seen once, and the ten largest clones take roughly 13%. The sequenced sample was peripheral blood, obtained from a patient treated with radiotherapy plus ipilimumab. This TCR came from a human donor with non-small cell lung cancer that progressed on radiotherapy plus ipilimumab. The rearrangement links TRBV11-2 to TRBJ1-1; the D is unclear. The CDR3 DNA follows: TGTGCCAGCAGCCAAGCTAGAGGAACTGAAGCTTTCTTT. Encoded protein: CASSQARGTEAFF.